These 27 T cell receptor beta chains came from one sample sequenced in a study of cytomegalovirus exposure and HLA in healthy donors. The primer mix had 60 Vbeta and 13 Jbeta primers. The table came from immunoSEQ multiplex PCR; TCRdb's copy has only in-frame clones and leaves some out. The sample includes roughly 100,000 clones, 65% to 75% seen only once; the top ten take 2.8%. Source material: PBMCs. These TCRs come from a female donor in good health and CMV-seronegative.

The V call is TRBV7-3, the J call TRBJ2-1; TRBD2 is a possible D gene (5 bases). Germline V lookup: CDR1 SGHTA, CDR2 FQGTGA. The V gene lost 5 bases and the J gene lost 7 bases, with 21 bases spanning the gap. The CDR3 is 16 amino acids. The DNA of the CDR3 is TGTGCCAGCAGCCCAACTAGTATCACTGCCAAAAATGAGCAGTTCTTC. Its translation is CASSPTSITAKNEQFF.

The chain links TRBV30 to TRBJ1-3; the match to TRBD1 covers 8 bases. The V gene end was trimmed by 2 bases and the J gene end by 0 bases; junction bases not matched to a gene: 12. This CDR3 spans 18 amino acids. Germline V gene sequence: CDR1 GTSNPN, CDR2 SVGIG (reference sequence). The CDR3 sequence is CAWSIGTGSSTSGNTIYF. CDR3 in DNA: TGTGCCTGGAGTATAGGGACAGGCTCCTCGACCTCTGGAAACACCATATATTTT. Combining the CDR3 with reference TRBV30 and TRBJ1-3 gives the whole variable domain SQTIHQWPATLVQPVGSPLSLECTVEGTSNPNLYWYRQAAGRGLQLLFYSVGIGQISSEVPQNLSASRPQDRQFILSSKKLLLSDSGFYLCAWSIGTGSSTSGNTIYFGEGSWLTVV.

The chain combines TRBV28 with TRBJ2-4, with D unclear. Germline-derived CDR1 and CDR2 are MDHEN and SYDVKM. The CDR3 runs 15 residues. Trimming shortened V by 6 bases and J by 6 bases, and 18 bases separated the two germline ends. The CDR3 reads CASRTAVQPGNIQYF. The DNA of the CDR3 is TGTGCCAGCAGAACCGCGGTTCAGCCGGGAAACATTCAGTACTTC. Full variable domain (missing parts from reference TRBV28 and TRBJ2-4): DVKVTQSSRYLVKRTGEKVFLECVQDMDHENMFWYRQDPGLGLRLIYFSYDVKMKEKGDIPEGYSVSREKKERFSLILESASTNQTSMYLCASRTAVQPGNIQYFGAGTRLSVL.

This clone was seen a handful of times. This chain connects TRBV15 to TRBJ2-3, with D perhaps matching TRBD2 (7 bases). This CDR3 has 16 residues. V was shortened by 0 bases and J by 3 bases, with 13 bases between the two germline ends. The germline V gene has CDR1 LNHNV and CDR2 YYDKDF (reference sequence). In DNA, the CDR3 is TGTGCCACCAGCAGAGATCCCGGGGGGCGGACAGATACGCAGTATTTT. Translating gives CATSRDPGGRTDTQYF.

This clone was found once. The chain has TRBV27 and TRBJ2-6; the D is unclear. Germline V gene data show CDR1 as MNHEY and CDR2 as SMNVEV (reference sequence). CDR3 length equals 14 residues. V lost 2 bases to trimming and J lost 1 base, with 3 bases between them. The CDR3 sequence: CASSLISGANVLTF. The CDR3 coding sequence is TGTGCCAGCAGTTTAATATCTGGGGCCAACGTCCTGACTTTC.

V gene TRBV5-1 combines with J gene TRBJ2-1; D not resolved. The CDR3 spans 19 residues. The V gene lost 5 bases and the J gene lost 8 bases, with 32 bases spanning the gap. Germline-derived CDR1 and CDR2 are SGHRS and YFSETQ. CDR3 sequence (DNA): TGCGCCAGCAGTTCCCATCTACTCTTAGTTCAAAGTGATTACCATGAGCAGTTCTTC. This sequence encodes CASSSHLLLVQSDYHEQFF.

The V call is TRBV2, the J call TRBJ1-2, with D perhaps matching TRBD1 (6 bases). V dropped 2 bases and J dropped 1 base, with 14 bases sitting between them. Germline CDR1 and CDR2: SNHLY and FYNNEI. The length of the CDR3 is 16 residues. CDR3 protein: CASSELPGQVNYGYTF. The CDR3 DNA sequence: TGTGCCAGCAGTGAACTCCCGGGACAAGTTAACTATGGCTACACCTTC.

The V and J genes are TRBV5-1 and TRBJ2-3; D may be TRBD2 (6 bases). CDR1 is SGHRS and CDR2 is YFSETQ in the germline V gene. CDR3 size: 15 residues. V lost 2 bases to trimming and J lost 4 bases, with 14 bases between them. CDR3 region: CASSFTTPGADTQYF. The CDR3 bases are TGCGCCAGCAGCTTTACTACCCCGGGGGCAGATACGCAGTATTTT. Looking up the rest from reference TRBV5-1 and TRBJ2-3 gives the full variable domain: KAGVTQTPRYLIKTRGQQVTLSCSPISGHRSVSWYQQTPGQGLQFLFEYFSETQRNKGNFPGRFSGRQFSNSRSEMNVSTLELGDSALYLCASSFTTPGADTQYFGPGTRLTVL.

V usage is TRBV19 and J usage is TRBJ2-1; 8 positions match TRBD1. This CDR3 has 15 residues. Germline V gene lookup returns CDR1 LNHDA and CDR2 SQIVND (reference sequence). V was clipped by 4 bases and J by 8 bases; unmatched bases: 10. The CDR3 sequence: CASSKPGQEVHEQFF. CDR3 DNA: TGTGCCAGTAGTAAACCGGGACAGGAGGTCCATGAGCAGTTCTTC.

The J gene is TRBJ2-7, the V gene TRBV2; 7 nucleotides match TRBD2. This CDR3 region has 15 residues. V shed 1 base, J shed 3 bases, and the junction held 6 bases outside the gene matches. Per germline, CDR1 SNHLY and CDR2 FYNNEI. The CDR3 protein is CASSEGGGKGYEQYF. The CDR3 DNA follows: TGTGCCAGCAGTGAAGGGGGGGGAAAGGGCTACGAGCAGTACTTC.

The genes are TRBV12-5 and TRBJ2-3; D ambiguous. CDR1 LGHNT and CDR2 FRNRAP come from the germline V gene. V shed 2 bases and J shed 2 bases, with 11 bases lying between them. This CDR3 has 15 amino acids. CDR3 coding DNA: TGTGCTAGTGGTTTGAATCAGCGAGTCACAGATACGCAGTATTTT. Translating it yields CASGLNQRVTDTQYF. The variable domain in full, completed from reference TRBV12-5 and TRBJ2-3, reads DARVTQTPRHKVTEMGQEVTMRCQPILGHNTVFWYRQTMMQGLELLAYFRNRAPLDDSGMPKDRFSAEMPDATLATLKIQPSEPRDSAVYFCASGLNQRVTDTQYFGPGTRLTVL.

The chain recombines TRBV15 with TRBJ2-1, with 11 bases aligning to TRBD1. Germline V gives CDR1 LNHNV, CDR2 YYDKDF (reference sequence). The CDR3 spans 14 residues. With 8 bases clipped from V and 5 bases from J, the junction kept 5 bases outside the gene matches. CDR3 residues: CATRTGGQNNEQFF. The DNA of the CDR3 is TGTGCCACCCGGACAGGGGGCCAGAACAATGAGCAGTTCTTC.

This clone was seen a handful of times. The chain combines TRBV10-1 with TRBJ2-5, with D unresolved. The assigned J gene may be wrong: the sequence end matches TRBJ2-7 better. Germline V gene lookup returns CDR1 WNHNN and CDR2 SYGVQD (reference sequence). CDR3 length equals 15 residues. CDR3 in amino acids: CASSESPGPSYEQYF. The DNA for the CDR3 is TGCGCCAGCAGTGAGTCGCCCGGTCCCTCCTACGAGCAGTACTTC.

This clone has only a few counts. The V and J genes are TRBV5-1 and TRBJ1-1, with a weak D call TRBD1 (5 bases). CDR3 length: 14 amino acids. Trimming left V 0 bases short and J 5 bases short, with 11 bases between. The V gene's germline CDR1 is SGHRS and CDR2 YFSETQ. The CDR3: CASSLAPGGTEAFF. As DNA, the CDR3 is TGCGCCAGCAGCTTGGCCCCGGGGGGTACTGAAGCTTTCTTT. Drawing the rest from reference TRBV5-1 and TRBJ1-1, the complete variable domain is KAGVTQTPRYLIKTRGQQVTLSCSPISGHRSVSWYQQTPGQGLQFLFEYFSETQRNKGNFPGRFSGRQFSNSRSEMNVSTLELGDSALYLCASSLAPGGTEAFFGQGTRLTVV.

This rearrangement joins TRBV27 to TRBJ2-1; D perhaps matches TRBD1 (5 bases). Trimming removed 3 bases at V and 0 bases at J, with 15 bases between. This CDR3 contains 17 residues. Germline CDR1 reads MNHEY; CDR2 reads SMNVEV (reference sequence). The CDR3 nucleotides are TGTGCCAGCAGTTTGCGACAGTTTCCAAGCTCCTACAATGAGCAGTTCTTC. Protein: CASSLRQFPSSYNEQFF.

This chain uses TRBV6-9 with TRBJ2-3; 9 bases are shared with TRBD2. With V trimmed by 1 base and J by 5 bases, 10 bases remained unmatched. CDR1 and CDR2 (germline): MNHGY, SVAAGI. The CDR3 is 17 residues long. This chain's CDR3 is CASSYWLAGVWQDTQYF. In DNA form, the CDR3 reads TGTGCCAGCAGTTATTGGTTAGCGGGAGTGTGGCAAGATACGCAGTATTTT.

Concerning this clone itself: At one end the junction does not follow the germline gene, possibly because of a read error. The chain links TRBV5-1 to TRBJ2-7; D remains unclear. This CDR3 contains 14 residues. Germline V gives CDR1 SGHRS, CDR2 YFSETQ. The CDR3 nucleotides are TGCGCCAGCAGCTTTTTAAGCTCAGGCTACGAGCAGTCCTTC. Translating gives CASSFLSSGYEQSF.

The chain is built from TRBV4-2 and TRBJ1-5; TRBD1 agrees at 9 bases. The CDR3 is 19 residues long. J was trimmed by 4 bases and V by 3 bases; bases with no gene match: 16. Germline V gives CDR1 LGHNA, CDR2 YNFKEQ. CDR3 nucleotide sequence: TGTGCCAGCAGCCAGGGCCCTACAGGGGGCTGGTCGACAAATCAGCCCCAGCATTTT. Protein sequence: CASSQGPTGGWSTNQPQHF.

The chain combines TRBV5-4 with TRBJ2-2, with 7 bases matching TRBD2. The length of the CDR3 is 15 residues. V lost 4 bases, J lost 2 bases, and 5 bases stayed unmatched. Looked up from germline, CDR1 is SGHNT and CDR2 is YYREEE (reference sequence). CDR3 loop: CASSEGGINTGELFF. Written as DNA, the CDR3 is TGTGCCAGCAGCGAGGGAGGGATTAACACCGGGGAGCTGTTTTTT.

A few counts support this clone. The rearrangement joins TRBV28 to TRBJ1-1; possible D gene TRBD1, 6 bases. Germline-derived CDR1 and CDR2 are MDHEN and SYDVKM. CDR3 length: 14 residues. V lost 6 bases to trimming and J lost 11 bases, with 22 bases between them. The CDR3 DNA sequence: TGTGCCAGCAGCCGAAGGAGGGGGGGGAGAGGTGCTTTCTTT. It specifies CASSRRRGGRGAFF.

This clone was detected a few times. The chain employs TRBV6-6 and TRBJ1-1, with unresolved D. The CDR3 totals 10 residues. Trimming shortened V by 6 bases and J by 7 bases, and 6 bases separated the two germline ends. Germline values: CDR1 MNHNY, CDR2 SVGAGI (reference sequence). CDR3 sequence reads: CASRNLEAFF. The DNA of the CDR3 is TGTGCCAGCAGAAATCTTGAAGCTTTCTTT.

The chain recombines TRBV28 with TRBJ2-1; possibly TRBD2 for D (6 bases). Germline CDR1 reads MDHEN; CDR2 reads SYDVKM. The CDR3 contains 14 residues. Trimming took off 6 bases at V and 7 bases at J, with 16 bases between the two ends. CDR3 nucleotide sequence: TGTGCCAGCAGAGACCTTGGTGGGGGGAATGAGCAGTTCTTC. This gives the protein CASRDLGGGNEQFF.

This clone was seen just once. The chain recombines TRBV28 with TRBJ1-5; tentative D call: TRBD1 (6 bases). This CDR3 is 14 amino acids long. The ends were cut back, 7 bases at V and 5 bases at J, with 15 bases in the middle. Per the germline V gene, CDR1 is MDHEN and CDR2 is SYDVKM. The CDR3 DNA reads as TGTGCCAGCACGGGAAGGGGGTTCGATCAGCCCCAGCATTTT. Amino acids: CASTGRGFDQPQHF.

The J gene is TRBJ1-3, the V gene TRBV5-1; 9 nucleotides match TRBD1. V dropped 6 bases and J dropped 2; count of bases not matched to a gene: 9. This CDR3 has 16 residues. Germline-derived CDR1 and CDR2 are SGHRS and YFSETQ. Written as DNA, the CDR3 is TGCGCCAGCACGACTACCGGGACAGGGCCTGGAAACACCATATATTTT. Its protein is CASTTTGTGPGNTIYF.

V is TRBV13 and J is TRBJ2-1; no definite D call. Trimming pared 0 bases from V and 4 bases from J, leaving 7 bases between. The CDR3 is 14 residues long. Germline CDR1 is PRHDT and CDR2 is FYEKMQ (reference sequence). The CDR3 sequence: CASSLGRVYNEQFF. The DNA for the CDR3 is TGTGCCAGCAGCTTAGGCCGCGTTTACAATGAGCAGTTCTTC.

This clone turned up a few times. This chain joins TRBV5-8 and TRBJ2-7, with D maybe TRBD1 (5 bases). This CDR3 is built from 14 residues. The germline V and J ends were trimmed by 1 base and 1 base, with 9 bases remaining between them. The germline V gene has CDR1 SGHTS and CDR2 YDEGEE. CDR3 nucleotides: TGTGCCAGCAGCTTGAGCAGGGTTTCCTACGAGCAGTACTTC. Translating it yields CASSLSRVSYEQYF.

The J gene is TRBJ1-1, the V gene TRBV28; 8 bases agree with TRBD1. Germline lookup yields CDR1 MDHEN and CDR2 SYDVKM. The CDR3 loop spans 14 amino acids. The trim removed 6 bases at V and 3 bases at J, leaving 6 bases unmatched. CDR3 in DNA: TGTGCCAGCAGGACAGGGGACGGGCACACTGAAGCTTTCTTT. Its translation is CASRTGDGHTEAFF.